This TCR beta chain stems from a study of blood T cell repertoires in COVID-19. Overall study context: Material from acute and convalescent COVID-19 was sourced from the United States, Italy and Spain. PBMCs, B-cell-depleted T cells, or T cells were the source of the cDNA or gDNA that made up the material.

Original data processing: Reference gene primer amplification in the assay estimated nucleated cell counts. Sequencing was performed with immunoSEQ multiplex PCR; in TCRdb, only in-frame clones are kept and a portion is missing. That table gives V, J and clone size, and the DNA gave D and trimming. The table records some 250,000 clones, around 88% of them present only once. The sequence was collected from a young woman who had recovered from COVID-19. The sequenced sample consisted of peripheral blood.

DNA for the CDR3: TGTGCCTGGAGTAACTTCGGGGGGGCCAAAGAGACCCAGTACTTC. Its protein product is CAWSNFGGAKETQYF. The gene calls are TRBV30 and TRBJ2-5, with 8 bases fitting TRBD2. The germline gives CDR1 GTSNPN, CDR2 SVGIG (reference sequence). CDR3 length: 15 residues. The junction had 8 bases not matched to a gene; V was cut back by 2 bases and J by 3 bases.